The 3 T cell receptor beta chains below were found in one sample sequenced in a study of cytomegalovirus exposure and HLA in healthy donors. Vbeta (60) and Jbeta (13) primers were used in the PCR. The data were produced by immunoSEQ multiplex PCR, yet TCRdb's version contains in-frame clones alone and is incomplete. This table lists over 150,000 clones. Sequenced: PBMCs. These receptors all stem from a boy aged 5-17 years in good health and CMV-seronegative.

The chain joins TRBV5-4 to TRBJ1-2, with D possibly TRBD1 on 6 matching bases. CDR3 length equals 14 residues. V lost 9 bases, J lost 0 bases, and 15 bases lay in between. CDR1 SGHNT and CDR2 YYREEE come from the germline V gene (reference sequence). CDR3 bases: TGTGCCACCCTTACAGGGAAAGCTAACTATGGCTACACCTTC. It encodes CATLTGKANYGYTF.

The chain employs TRBV5-6 and TRBJ2-1, with 9 bases aligning to TRBD2. Looked up from germline, CDR1 is SGHDT and CDR2 is YYEEEE. The CDR3 sequence is 16 residues long. V was pared by 4 bases and J by 9 bases, with 14 bases of the junction left unmatched. The CDR3 loop reads CASSPNLAGGPGEQFF. Here the CDR3 DNA reads TGTGCCAGCAGCCCCAATTTGGCGGGGGGGCCTGGTGAGCAGTTCTTC.

The genes are TRBV28 and TRBJ2-7; 10 bases fit TRBD2. V was pared by 5 bases and J by 0 bases, with 10 bases of the junction left unmatched. Germline V lookup: CDR1 MDHEN, CDR2 SYDVKM. This CDR3 comprises 17 residues. Here the CDR3 DNA reads TGTGCCAGCAGTAAAGGCGGACTAGCGGATAGCTCCTACGAGCAGTACTTC. It encodes CASSKGGLADSSYEQYF.